This record concerns one T cell receptor (beta chain) sequence. The data originate from a study of blood T cells in healthy people across ages. Approximately 9.4 milliliters was the volume of peripheral blood drawn from each donor. Next came a second PCR, run for about 7 to 12 cycles, which used a sample-barcoded 5' primer along with a J-beta primer mix. Each CDR3 protein gets one entry after TCRdb re-called the 5' RACE reads with MiXCR. The table has 1.5 million or so distinct CDR3 sequences, 35% to 45% seen once. Trimming pared 1 base from V and 12 bases from J, leaving 10 bases between. Looked up from germline, CDR1 is SGHAT and CDR2 is FQNNGV. The CDR3 is made up of 12 amino acids.

Material for sequencing was blood. This TCR was sampled from a woman under 30 in good health. V usage is TRBV11-2 and J usage is TRBJ2-1; tentatively, D is TRBD1 (6 bases). CDR3 DNA sequence: TGTGCCAGCAGCTTAGTCCGAGGGGGGCAGTTCTTC. Its protein product is CASSLVRGGQFF.